This T cell receptor beta chain was captured by sequencing in a study of OX40 agonist ivuxolimab in advanced cancers. Overall study: Subjects had a mean age of about 61 years, with a range of 23 to 79; more than 75% were male. Approximately 40% of patients had received prior checkpoint inhibitor therapy. Study findings and constraints: Specificity for antigen went undetermined in the expanded peripheral T cells.

V shed 4 bases, J shed 3 bases, and the junction held 5 bases outside the gene matches. Germline loops: CDR1 LNHDA, CDR2 SQIVND (reference sequence). This CDR3 has 15 residues. Repertoires were generated with immunoSEQ multiplex PCR, while TCRdb's copy carries only in-frame clones and drops some. The table records 71,000 or so clones, about 84% of them present only once. This clone was recorded once. Its antigen is unknown. This sequence was found in an adult with an advanced solid tumor such as melanoma, head and neck, liver or kidney cancer. The material sequenced was CD4+ or CD8+ T cells sorted from blood, taken in a trial of the OX40 agonist ivuxolimab. This chain links TRBV19 with TRBJ1-3; 8 nucleotides align to TRBD1. The DNA for the CDR3 is TGTGCCAGTAGTACTACCGGGACAGGTGGAAACACCATATATTTT. Protein product: CASSTTGTGGNTIYF.